These T cell receptor beta chains were read from a single sample in a study of monozygotic twins with inflammatory bowel disease. Reprocessing the 5' RACE reads, TCRdb reports a single entry for every CDR3 protein and omits DNA. This sample's table reports 140,000 to 150,000 distinct CDR3 sequences. The sequenced sample consisted of blood. The receptors derive from a human donor with ulcerative colitis or Crohn's disease, or a healthy co-twin of an affected twin (not recorded which). Both conserved end residues are part of each CDR3. A clone size is listed for some rows: how often the clone was seen (once, few, many), or a class if it is expanded.

j_call	v_call	clone_size	cdr3_aa
TRBJ1-5	TRBV10-3	.	CAISGTGIENQPQHF
TRBJ2-3	TRBV14	.	CASSLRLTSPDTQYF
TRBJ1-5	TRBV9	.	CASSVAGSNQPQHF
TRBJ1-5	TRBV20-1	.	CSARDGRNLPDQPQHF
TRBJ2-3	TRBV7-2	.	CASSLGSGNTQYF
TRBJ2-1	TRBV6-2/TRBV6-3	.	CASNILAGGPGEQFF
TRBJ1-5	TRBV3-1	.	CASSQEGAGVQPQHF
TRBJ2-1	TRBV10-3	.	CAIRRGEGRNEQFF
TRBJ2-7	TRBV7-9	.	CASSYPTGGPQIYEQYF
TRBJ1-1	TRBV7-6	.	CASSRRGSTEAFF
TRBJ2-5	TRBV28	.	CASRLDGQGRETQYF
TRBJ2-2	TRBV7-6	.	CASSPAGAGGNTGELFF
TRBJ2-7	TRBV18	.	CASSQGPTYEQYF
TRBJ2-5	TRBV28	.	CASSLDRGRSETQYF
TRBJ1-1	TRBV12-3/TRBV12-4	.	CASSLMGNTEAFF
TRBJ2-3	TRBV5-4	.	CASSSSQGTQYF
TRBJ2-7	TRBV20-1	.	CSAFRGGLSSYEQYF
TRBJ2-5	TRBV5-1	.	CASRLSTGQTREETQYF
TRBJ1-1	TRBV24-1	.	CATSDSSGPNTEAFF
TRBJ2-3	TRBV7-9	.	CASSHQGSADTQYF
TRBJ2-7	TRBV27	.	CASSDRFSSDEQYF
TRBJ1-2	TRBV28	.	CASSLLNNYGYTF
TRBJ2-2	TRBV6-1	.	CASSRLAPSTGELFF
TRBJ2-7	TRBV5-1	.	CASSYRGPYEQYF
TRBJ2-7	TRBV7-2	.	CASSLGGQGLGQYF
TRBJ2-5	TRBV20-1	.	CSARDRLKKGGQETQYF
TRBJ1-1	TRBV20-1	.	CSARATGYGTEAFF
TRBJ1-1	TRBV12-3/TRBV12-4	.	CASSYGGVTEAFF
TRBJ2-1	TRBV11-2	.	CASSLQGYRGNEQFF
TRBJ2-7	TRBV19	.	CASSIDAGTGGVEQYF
TRBJ1-1	TRBV10-3	.	CAISSTLREDTEAFF
TRBJ1-1	TRBV9	.	CASSALGTRVKMNTEAFF
TRBJ1-6	TRBV18	.	CASSPAQVSSYNSPLHF
TRBJ2-7	TRBV5-1	.	CASSFGTDYEQYF
TRBJ1-1	TRBV12-3/TRBV12-4	.	CASSLVGGDTEAFF
TRBJ1-5	TRBV28	.	CASSPPTGLGSNQPQHF
TRBJ2-7	TRBV5-1	.	CASSLGTGMFHEQYF
TRBJ2-2	TRBV7-9	.	CASSRSGESNTGELFF
TRBJ2-3	TRBV12-3/TRBV12-4	.	CASSLLVGIATRTDTQYF
TRBJ1-2	TRBV6-5	.	CASRPDRDYGYTF
TRBJ2-1	TRBV20-1	medium-sized	CSALTGDRGYNEQFF
TRBJ2-1	TRBV7-3	.	CASSLNRDNEQFF
TRBJ2-3	TRBV7-6	.	CASSLYTDTQYF
TRBJ2-1	TRBV27	.	CASSSREPPLDNEQFF
TRBJ1-1	TRBV14	.	CASSRQEEAFF
TRBJ2-7	TRBV5-1	.	CASSLSPTGADEQYF
TRBJ1-6	TRBV12-3/TRBV12-4	.	CASSWEYNSPLHF
TRBJ2-3	TRBV7-9	.	CASSLGDTRYTQYF
TRBJ1-5	TRBV6-1	.	CASSITGGNQPQHF
TRBJ1-6	TRBV27	.	CASSLLQNSPLHF
TRBJ2-7	TRBV7-2	.	CASSFPSGAYEQYF
TRBJ2-2	TRBV6-1	.	CASSEGSADTGELFF
TRBJ1-2	TRBV12-5	.	CASGPEIQFTGFGYTF
TRBJ1-1	TRBV29-1	.	CSVVIQGNTEAFF
TRBJ1-4	TRBV7-2	.	CASSLRTGGRGYEKLFF
TRBJ2-3	TRBV18	.	CASSPLPTDADTQYF
TRBJ1-5	TRBV5-1	.	CASSLEGGLAQPQHF